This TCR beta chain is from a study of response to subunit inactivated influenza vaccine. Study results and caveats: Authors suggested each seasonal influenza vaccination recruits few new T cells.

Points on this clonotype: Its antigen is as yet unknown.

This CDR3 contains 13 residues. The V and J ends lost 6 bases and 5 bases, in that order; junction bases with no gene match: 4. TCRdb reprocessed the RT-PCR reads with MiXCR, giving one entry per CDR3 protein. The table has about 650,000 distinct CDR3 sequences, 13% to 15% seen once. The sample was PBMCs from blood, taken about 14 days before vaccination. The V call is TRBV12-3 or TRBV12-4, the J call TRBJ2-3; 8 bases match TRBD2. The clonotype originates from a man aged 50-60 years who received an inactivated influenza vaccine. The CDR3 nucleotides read TGTGCCAGCAGATACCTAGCGGGAGATACGCAGTATTTT. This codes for CASRYLAGDTQYF.